This section outlines one TCR beta chain sequence together with its context. Germline V gene data show CDR1 as MNHEY and CDR2 as SVGEGT. After removal of 5 bases from V and 9 bases from J, the junction contained 14 bases not matched to a gene. This CDR3 region has 15 residues. These data are taken from a study of blood T cell repertoires in COVID-19. Profiling relied on immunoSEQ multiplex PCR, and the TCRdb table lists in-frame clones only, not all of them. Seen here are 220,000 or so clones, 84% observed once, and the top ten hold about 6.6%. The source is a woman aged 35 to 49 who had recovered from COVID-19. Sequencing was done on a sample of PBMCs or T cells enriched from blood (not recorded which). The chain recombines TRBV6-2 or TRBV6-3 with TRBJ2-5; 8 nucleotides match TRBD2. CDR3 DNA sequence: TGTGCCAGCAGTGGCCACGCCGGGACTAGTTTGTCCCAGTACTTC. It encodes CASSGHAGTSLSQYF.